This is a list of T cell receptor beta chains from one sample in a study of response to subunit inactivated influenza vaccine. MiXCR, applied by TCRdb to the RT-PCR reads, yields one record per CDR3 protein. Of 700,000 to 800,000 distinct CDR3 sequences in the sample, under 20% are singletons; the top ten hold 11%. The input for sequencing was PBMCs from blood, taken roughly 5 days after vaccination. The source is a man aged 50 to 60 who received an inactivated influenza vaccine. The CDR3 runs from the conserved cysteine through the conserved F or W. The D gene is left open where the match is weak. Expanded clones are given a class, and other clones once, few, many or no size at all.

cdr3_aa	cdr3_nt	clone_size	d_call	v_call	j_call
CASSSDRAPTSYEQYF	TGTGCCAGCAGCTCCGACAGGGCCCCCACATCCTACGAGCAGTACTTC	few	TRBD1	TRBV13	TRBJ2-7
CASSLEGFGTGELFF	TGCGCCAGCAGCTTGGAAGGCTTTGGCACCGGGGAGCTGTTTTTT	few	-	TRBV5-1	TRBJ2-2
CASRRRREGSYNEQFF	TGTGCCAGCAGACGACGGCGGGAGGGTTCCTACAATGAGCAGTTCTTC	few	TRBD2	TRBV12-3/TRBV12-4	TRBJ2-1
CSARIGPQPQHF	TGCAGTGCTAGAATTGGCCCCCAGCCCCAGCATTTT	few	-	TRBV20-1	TRBJ1-5
CASSPPGQGSEQYF	TGTGCCAGCAGTCCCCCGGGACAGGGAAGCGAGCAGTACTTC	few	TRBD1	TRBV12-3/TRBV12-4	TRBJ2-7
CASSLAFVKGRDEQYF	TGTGCCAGCAGCTTAGCGTTTGTAAAGGGAAGGGACGAGCAGTACTTC	few	-	TRBV7-2	TRBJ2-7
CASSRDRGLNYGYTF	TGTGCCAGCAGCCGGGACAGGGGGTTAAACTATGGCTACACCTTC	few	TRBD1	TRBV12-3/TRBV12-4	TRBJ1-2
CASSPATGGSPYEQYF	TGTGCCAGCAGCCCCGCGACAGGGGGTAGCCCCTACGAGCAGTACTTC	many	TRBD1	TRBV14	TRBJ2-7
CASSYSSGNPYEQYF	TGTGCCAGCAGTTACTCTAGCGGAAACCCCTACGAGCAGTACTTC	-	-	TRBV6-2/TRBV6-3	TRBJ2-7
CSAYTPDRAAYEQYF	TGCAGTGCCTACACCCCGGACAGGGCTGCCTACGAGCAGTACTTC	-	TRBD1	TRBV20-1	TRBJ2-7
CASSPIGLAGPEQYF	TGTGCCAGCAGCCCAATCGGACTAGCGGGACCCGAGCAGTACTTC	-	TRBD2	TRBV2	TRBJ2-7
CSARDQGRGPGELFF	TGCAGTGCTAGAGATCAGGGCAGGGGGCCCGGGGAGCTGTTTTTT	few	TRBD1	TRBV20-1	TRBJ2-2
CSAYPGLAGVETQYF	TGCAGTGCTTACCCGGGACTAGCGGGAGTAGAGACCCAGTACTTC	-	TRBD2	TRBV20-1	TRBJ2-5
CAISEIYNSPLHF	TGTGCCATCTCGGAAATTTATAATTCACCCCTCCACTTT	many	-	TRBV10-3	TRBJ1-6
CASSFIAGVGETQYF	TGTGCCAGCAGCTTTATAGCGGGAGTTGGAGAGACCCAGTACTTC	-	TRBD2	TRBV7-2	TRBJ2-5
CAINPASGANVLTF	TGTGCCATCAACCCAGCCTCTGGGGCCAACGTCCTGACTTTC	few	-	TRBV10-3	TRBJ2-6
CASSYQPGLDSYEQYF	TGTGCCAGCAGTTACCAACCGGGACTAGACTCCTACGAGCAGTACTTC	-	TRBD2	TRBV7-2	TRBJ2-7
CASSLDLGFVTGELFF	TGTGCCAGCAGCTTAGATCTGGGATTCGTCACCGGGGAGCTGTTTTTT	-	-	TRBV11-2	TRBJ2-2
CASKDKGTEAFF	TGCGCCAGCAAGGACAAAGGCACTGAAGCTTTCTTT	many	-	TRBV4-3	TRBJ1-1
CASTEGQNYEQYF	TGTGCCAGCACAGAGGGGCAGAACTACGAGCAGTACTTC	-	-	TRBV28	TRBJ2-7
CASSQRSQGGEQFF	TGTGCCAGCAGCCAGAGATCGCAGGGCGGGGAGCAGTTCTTC	few	-	TRBV3-1	TRBJ2-1
CASSLRDRNIQYF	TGTGCCAGCTCGCTACGGGACAGAAACATTCAGTACTTC	-	TRBD1	TRBV18	TRBJ2-4
CASSFGTQETQYF	TGTGCCAGCAGCTTTGGGACACAAGAGACCCAGTACTTC	many	-	TRBV5-5	TRBJ2-5
CASSGDRRTTEAFF	TGCGCCAGCAGCGGGGACAGGAGAACCACTGAAGCTTTCTTT	few	TRBD1	TRBV5-1	TRBJ1-1
CASSDGGAKNIQYF	TGCGCCAGCAGTGATGGGGGAGCCAAAAACATTCAGTACTTC	-	-	TRBV10-1	TRBJ2-4
CSARELGWDEQYF	TGCAGTGCTAGAGAGTTAGGGTGGGACGAGCAGTACTTC	few	-	TRBV20-1	TRBJ2-7
CATSRDLGTPNTGELFF	TGTGCCACCAGCAGAGATTTGGGGACCCCGAACACCGGGGAGCTGTTTTTT	-	-	TRBV15	TRBJ2-2
CASNQQKTDTQYF	TGTGCCAGCAACCAACAGAAAACAGATACGCAGTATTTT	-	-	TRBV5-4	TRBJ2-3
CATGGLAGTTEQFF	TGTGCCACGGGGGGACTAGCGGGTACCACTGAGCAGTTCTTC	few	TRBD2	TRBV28	TRBJ2-1
CASSYWGSGANVLTF	TGTGCCAGCAGTTACTGGGGATCTGGGGCCAACGTCCTGACTTTC	few	-	TRBV6-5	TRBJ2-6
CAISEAGQGEQFF	TGTGCCATCAGTGAGGCGGGGCAAGGTGAGCAGTTCTTC	-	-	TRBV10-3	TRBJ2-1
CASSPSQTDTQYF	TGTGCCAGCAGCCCAAGTCAGACAGATACGCAGTATTTT	-	-	TRBV3-1	TRBJ2-3
CASSPGAWDEQFF	TGTGCCAGCAGCCCAGGGGCTTGGGATGAGCAGTTCTTC	many	-	TRBV7-3	TRBJ2-1
CSVTLGAEQFF	TGCAGCGTTACTCTCGGGGCTGAGCAGTTCTTC	-	-	TRBV29-1	TRBJ2-1
CSAVPGQDYGYTF	TGCAGTGCTGTACCGGGACAGGACTATGGCTACACCTTC	-	TRBD1	TRBV20-1	TRBJ1-2
CASSLGLAGAFSYEQYF	TGCGCCAGCAGCTTGGGACTAGCGGGCGCCTTCTCCTACGAGCAGTACTTC	-	TRBD2	TRBV5-1	TRBJ2-7
CASSQRPGRLTSGANVLTF	TGCGCCAGCAGCCAACGTCCTGGCAGACTGACTTCAGGGGCCAACGTCCTGACTTTC	-	-	TRBV4-3	TRBJ2-6
CASSWGTGTGTYEQYF	TGCGCCAGCAGCTGGGGAACCGGGACAGGGACCTACGAGCAGTACTTC	-	TRBD1	TRBV4-1	TRBJ2-7
CAISENGGAGNEQFF	TGTGCCATCAGTGAAAACGGGGGGGCCGGCAATGAGCAGTTCTTC	few	TRBD2	TRBV10-3	TRBJ2-1
CASRDRGVNTEAFF	TGTGCCAGCAGGGACAGGGGGGTGAACACTGAAGCTTTCTTT	few	TRBD1	TRBV6-1	TRBJ1-1
CASSLPTGRYEQYF	TGTGCCAGCAGCTTACCCACAGGGCGGTACGAGCAGTACTTC	-	-	TRBV7-9	TRBJ2-7
CSARGRGAGANVLTF	TGCAGTGCTAGGGGAAGAGGGGCTGGGGCCAACGTCCTGACTTTC	-	-	TRBV20-1	TRBJ2-6
CASSSHRGYGYTF	TGTGCCAGCAGTTCGCACAGGGGGTATGGCTACACCTTC	many	TRBD1	TRBV27	TRBJ1-2
CASSNDRASYNEQFF	TGTGCCAGCAGCAACGACAGGGCCTCCTACAATGAGCAGTTCTTC	-	TRBD1	TRBV7-2	TRBJ2-1